This TCR beta chain comes out of a study of human T cells and chemical hapten exposure. As to time point: pre-sensitization, week 0. As for treatment: therapeutic diphenylcyclopropenone sensitization with weekly scalp DPC. General study findings and limits: Versus controls, significantly more large CDR3 similarity clusters arose from expanded TCRs.

This clonotype has ten or more counts. The antigen remains unidentified. TCRdb analysed the RACE reads with MiXCR anew, one entry per CDR3 protein. Among 350,000 to 400,000 distinct CDR3 sequences listed, roughly 5.3% were seen once. This CDR3 contains 14 residues. The J segment lost 7 bases and the V segment lost 4 bases, leaving 7 bases of the junction unmatched. The source of this sequence is a woman between 50 and 59 years old with alopecia areata. Some clones in this sample may be carry-over from other donors' samples. Here the sequenced sample was whole blood, taken in connection with sensitization to the hapten diphenylcyclopropenone (DPC). The rearrangement uses TRBV12-3 or TRBV12-4 and TRBJ2-7; 10 bases map to TRBD2. The chain's CDR3 is CASSSSGGAGEQYF. The CDR3, as DNA: TGTGCCAGCAGTTCCAGCGGGGGGGCAGGTGAGCAGTACTTC.